This T cell receptor (beta chain) was captured in a study of blood T cell repertoires in COVID-19 (dated by TCRdb to about 2020). Broadly, across the study: Collaborator samples came from the United States, Italy and Spain and covered acute and convalescent phases of COVID-19. Deeply sampled blood TCRbeta repertoires from subjects exposed to, actively infected with, or recovered from COVID-19 were included in the dataset. A de-identified subject ID, COVID-19 status, age in years and sex were almost always included in the sample metadata. HLA class I and class II types, where available, came from metadata supplied by the sample provider rather than from assay-based typing. Samples were obtained from the ongoing ImmuneRACE study (first 160 participants) and from 950 to 1,500 subjects provided by 6 global collaborators. The prospective study material was composed of cDNA or gDNA derived from T cells, B-cell-depleted T cells, or PBMCs. The repertoires were made available in a free public database intended to serve as a resource for research on the immune response to SARS-CoV-2. What the authors observed across the whole study: Clinical and demographic metadata were provided uncurated, with the amount varying by source and participant.

TCRbeta CDR3 regions were amplified from genomic DNA by means of the immunoSEQ Assay, a bias-controlled multiplex PCR. The study's processing was this. The number of nucleated cells in each sample was estimated by amplification of reference gene primers within the assay. Sequence reads were collapsed and filtered to measure the absolute abundance of every unique TCRbeta CDR3 rearrangement. For each sample, productive Simpson clonality was calculated by taking the square root of Simpson's diversity index across productive rearrangements. TCRdb re-hosts the immuneACCESS table, in-frame sequences only. Its copies lack some clones; in the studies checked, an unresolved V gene accounts for under half of them, and the cause for the rest is not known. D and trimming come from the DNA, and the V and J calls and clone size come from that table. The sample records over 200,000 clones, around 84% of which are singletons. Jointly, the top ten make up about 17% of the sample.

Participants in the prospective study were aged 18 to 89 years, lived in approximately 26 United States geographic areas, and enrolled through a virtual design. In the prospective study, participants were assigned to cohorts based on the clinical history participants reported in a screening survey and a study questionnaire. ImmuneRACE Cohort 3 recovered participants were defined by two consecutive negative NP/OP PCR tests, healthcare professional clearance, or symptom resolution. In the prospective study, mobile phlebotomists collected whole blood, serum and a nasopharyngeal or oropharyngeal swab from each participant. Participants in the prospective study had the option to provide additional blood draws and questionnaires over a 2-month period. Prospective study blood samples were shipped either frozen or at room temperature before DNA extraction. The V end loses 1 base and the J end loses 4 bases, and a stretch of 16 bases separates them. The CDR3 goes from the cysteine to the phenylalanine over 16 residues. Only CDR3 DNA remains: 48 bases, in frame from the first base. CDR1 SEHNR and CDR2 FQNEAQ were looked up in the germline V gene (reference sequence).

In regard to this clone: What antigen it recognizes has not been identified. No base quality values were provided; no much bigger clone lies one nucleotide off.

This receptor chain uses TRBV7-9 and TRBJ2-5; a weak D assignment points to TRBD1 (6 bases agree). The receptor was isolated from a man between 35 and 55 years old who had recovered from COVID-19. Material for sequencing was PBMCs or T cells enriched from blood (not recorded which). Here is the DNA: TGTGCCAGCAGCTTAGGACAGGTGGGATGGCGAGAGACCCAGTACTTC. The translation is CASSLGQVGWRETQYF. When the CDR3 is completed using the reference TRBV7-9 and TRBJ2-5 genes on either side, the full variable domain is DTGVSQNPRHKITKRGQNVTFRCDPISEHNRLYWYRQTLGQGPEFLTYFQNEAQLEKSRLLSDRFSAERPKGSFSTLEIQRTEQGDSAMYLCASSLGQVGWRETQYFGPGTRLLVL.